One sample yielded the 31 T cell receptor beta chains listed below, sequenced in a study of early T cells in non-severe SARS-CoV-2 infection. TCRdb itself ran the 5' RACE reads through MiXCR, one entry per CDR3 protein. The table lists tens of thousands of distinct CDR3 sequences, just under 15% of them singletons. Material: whole blood. The receptors derive from an adult who was a healthcare worker with PCR-confirmed SARS-CoV-2 infection or an uninfected control (not recorded which).

The CDR3 nucleotides are TGCGCCAGCAGCTTGGGGGTCCACCAAGAGACCCAGTACTTC. This gives the protein CASSLGVHQETQYF. The gene calls are TRBV5-1 and TRBJ2-5; D is unresolved. The CDR3 consists of 14 residues. Germline values: CDR1 SGHRS, CDR2 YFSETQ. V shed 0 bases and J shed 0 bases, with 6 bases lying between them. Based on the CDR3 plus reference TRBV5-1 and TRBJ2-5, the full variable domain is KAGVTQTPRYLIKTRGQQVTLSCSPISGHRSVSWYQQTPGQGLQFLFEYFSETQRNKGNFPGRFSGRQFSNSRSEMNVSTLELGDSALYLCASSLGVHQETQYFGPGTRLLVL.

The V and J genes are TRBV30 and TRBJ1-3; TRBD1 matches 7 bases. V was clipped by 5 bases and J by 0 bases; unmatched bases: 13. Germline V gene sequence: CDR1 GTSNPN, CDR2 SVGIG (reference sequence). The CDR3 has 17 residues. CDR3 DNA sequence: TGTGCCTGGGGACAGGATTATCTTGGGCCCTCTGGAAACACCATATATTTT. This gives the protein CAWGQDYLGPSGNTIYF.

This clonotype has a handful of counts. This rearrangement joins TRBV5-1 to TRBJ1-6, with 7 bases that match TRBD1. Trimming took 3 bases from V and 5 from J; bases not matched to a gene: 2. The CDR3 runs to 14 residues. Germline CDR1 reads SGHRS; CDR2 reads YFSETQ. The chain's CDR3 is CASSSGQNNSPLHF. The CDR3 bases are TGCGCCAGCAGCTCGGGACAGAATAATTCACCCCTCCACTTT.

The rearrangement joins TRBV7-6 to TRBJ2-5; D might be TRBD1 or TRBD2, each matching 5 bases. CDR3 length equals 13 residues. The V gene's germline CDR1 is SGHVS and CDR2 FNYEAQ. Between the trimmed V and J ends, which lost 8 bases and 3 bases, there was a span of 13 bases. CDR3 amino acids: CASRKGTEETQYF. CDR3 in DNA: TGTGCCAGCCGAAAGGGGACGGAAGAGACCCAGTACTTC. Full variable domain (missing parts from reference TRBV7-6 and TRBJ2-5): GAGVSQSPRYKVTKRGQDVALRCDPISGHVSLYWYRQALGQGPEFLTYFNYEAQQDKSGLPNDRFSAERPEGSISTLTIQRTEQRDSAMYRCASRKGTEETQYFGPGTRLLVL.

V and J are TRBV5-5 and TRBJ2-1, with D tentatively TRBD1 (5 bases). V was cut by 2 bases and J by 4 bases, with 22 bases left in between. Germline CDR1 SGHKS, CDR2 YYEKEE (reference sequence). The CDR3 extends over 18 amino acids. This CDR3 reads CASSFDRRRLGSYNEQFF. In nucleotides, the CDR3 is TGTGCCAGCAGCTTTGACAGACGCCGTCTAGGGTCATACAATGAGCAGTTCTTC. Supplemented by reference TRBV5-5 and TRBJ2-1, the full variable domain reads DAGVTQSPTHLIKTRGQQVTLRCSPISGHKSVSWYQQVLGQGPQFIFQYYEKEERGRGNFPDRFSARQFPNYSSELNVNALLLGDSALYLCASSFDRRRLGSYNEQFFGPGTRLTVL.

This clonotype was counted many times. The chain links TRBV7-2 to TRBJ1-1; no clear D. Looked up from germline, CDR1 is SGHTA and CDR2 is FQGNSA. This CDR3 region has 12 residues. V lost 5 bases and J 4 bases, leaving 8 bases between the germline ends. The CDR3 loop reads CASSPDLTEAFF. The CDR3 DNA follows: TGTGCCAGCAGCCCTGACCTCACTGAAGCTTTCTTT.

This clonotype has just a few counts. This chain links TRBV28 with TRBJ2-2; 7 nucleotides agree with TRBD1. V lost 5 bases and J lost 5; bases outside the gene matches: 11. Germline V CDR1 and CDR2: MDHEN, SYDVKM. The CDR3 totals 16 residues. The CDR3 DNA follows: TGTGCCAGCAGTATAAGACAGGGCAGCGGTACCGGGGAGCTGTTTTTT. It translates to CASSIRQGSGTGELFF.

The V and J genes are TRBV2 and TRBJ2-3, with D maybe TRBD2 (6 bases). Germline V gene data show CDR1 as SNHLY and CDR2 as FYNNEI. Deletions cut 6 bases from V and 3 bases from J, with 19 bases between. The CDR3 spans 16 residues. CDR3 sequence reads: CASRGIRRAMTDTQYF. For the CDR3, the DNA is TGTGCCAGCAGAGGAATTAGGAGGGCCATGACAGATACGCAGTATTTT.

This chain uses TRBV3-1 with TRBJ2-1; D is unresolved. Per the germline V gene, CDR1 is LGHDT and CDR2 is YNNKEL (reference sequence). The CDR3 loop spans 12 amino acids. V lost 3 bases and J 9 bases, leaving 9 bases between the germline ends. The CDR3 loop is CASSQKGVEQFF. Written as DNA, the CDR3 is TGTGCCAGCAGCCAGAAGGGTGTTGAGCAGTTCTTC.

V usage is TRBV12-3 or TRBV12-4 and J usage is TRBJ2-5; D uncertain. The CDR3 sequence is 15 residues long. The V gene lost 6 bases and the J gene lost 5 bases, with 19 bases spanning the gap. The CDR3 protein is CASSLRTLGLETQYF. Here the CDR3 DNA reads TGTGCCAGCAGCCTACGAACTCTAGGGTTGGAGACCCAGTACTTC.

CDR3 sequence reads: CASSMTLSGELFF. The CDR3 nucleotides read TGTGCCAGCAGTATGACCCTGTCCGGGGAGCTGTTTTTT. The rearrangement links TRBV27 to TRBJ2-2; D is unresolved. CDR1 and CDR2 (germline): MNHEY, SMNVEV (reference sequence). The CDR3 sequence is 13 residues long. V gave up 5 bases and J gave up 6 bases, with 10 bases separating them.

V and J are TRBV20-1 and TRBJ2-3; D call uncertain. This CDR3 spans 13 amino acids. Germline V CDR1 and CDR2: DFQATT, SNEGSKA (reference sequence). V dropped 6 bases and J dropped 3 bases, with 13 bases sitting between them. For the CDR3, the DNA is TGCAGTGCCGGGCTTCCTGGAACAGATACGCAGTATTTT. Protein: CSAGLPGTDTQYF.

This clonotype was seen at least ten times. This chain uses TRBV20-1 with TRBJ2-7; 7 bases align to TRBD1. Per the germline V gene, CDR1 is DFQATT and CDR2 is SNEGSKA (reference sequence). This CDR3 contains 12 residues. V lost 3 bases and J lost 3; bases outside the gene matches: 2. CDR3: CSARDRNYEQYF. As DNA, the CDR3 is TGCAGTGCTAGGGACAGGAACTACGAGCAGTACTTC.

This clonotype came up a few times. J is TRBJ1-1 and V is TRBV15; weak D call: TRBD1 (5 bases). The ends were cut back, 3 bases at V and 4 bases at J, with 15 bases in the middle. CDR1 is LNHNV and CDR2 is YYDKDF in the germline V gene (reference sequence). The CDR3 sequence is 15 residues long. CDR3 in DNA: TGTGCCACCAGCAGGGAGGGATCAAGGGGCACTGAAGCTTTCTTT. It translates to CATSREGSRGTEAFF.

The V gene is TRBV19, the J gene TRBJ2-2; D gene unclear. The germline CDR1 and CDR2 sequences are LNHDA and SQIVND (reference sequence). There are 16 residues in the CDR3. Trimming removed 3 bases at V and 5 bases at J, with 16 bases between. CDR3 loop: CASSIRLRHNTGELFF. CDR3 nucleotides: TGTGCCAGTAGTATTAGGCTAAGACATAATACCGGGGAGCTGTTTTTT.

This clonotype was seen many times. The V gene is TRBV6-2 or TRBV6-3, the J gene TRBJ2-3; 10 bases line up with TRBD2. Germline CDR1 and CDR2: MNHEY and SVGEGT. There are 15 residues in the CDR3. V shed 2 bases and J 4 bases; nucleotides not matched to a gene: 3. The CDR3, as DNA: TGTGCCAGCAGTTACGGGACTAGCGAAGCAGATACGCAGTATTTT. Amino acid sequence: CASSYGTSEADTQYF.

This clonotype turned up a few times. The V gene is TRBV7-6, the J gene TRBJ2-5; maybe TRBD2 (6 bases). This CDR3 region has 14 residues. V lost 3 bases to trimming and J lost 4 bases, with 12 bases between them. Per germline, CDR1 SGHVS and CDR2 FNYEAQ. CDR3 DNA: TGTGCCAGCAGCTTGCGGGGCTCGGGAGAGACCCAGTACTTC. This translates into CASSLRGSGETQYF.

This clonotype was detected a few times. The V and J genes are TRBV12-3 or TRBV12-4 and TRBJ2-2; 8 bases are a match to TRBD2. This CDR3 is 16 amino acids long. The V gene end was trimmed by 4 bases and the J gene end by 6 bases; junction bases not matched to a gene: 10. The CDR3: CASSSSGTRSPGELFF. DNA of the CDR3: TGTGCCAGCAGTTCCTCCGGGACTAGATCCCCCGGGGAGCTGTTTTTT.

This clonotype has only a few counts. The chain is built from TRBV5-1 and TRBJ1-1; D possibly corresponds to TRBD1 (6 bases). Trimming cost V 1 base and J 1 base, with 8 bases left between them. Germline values: CDR1 SGHRS, CDR2 YFSETQ. The CDR3 spans 14 residues. The CDR3 here is CASSLRGTNTEAFF. CDR3 nucleotides: TGCGCCAGCAGCTTGAGGGGGACGAACACTGAAGCTTTCTTT.

This clonotype was counted a few times. The chain is built from TRBV7-9 and TRBJ1-4, with 7 bases identical to TRBD1. V trimming: 2 bases; J trimming: 7 bases; junction bases outside the gene matches: 4. Germline V lookup: CDR1 SEHNR, CDR2 FQNEAQ (reference sequence). This CDR3 is 14 amino acids long. This CDR3 reads CASSLLQGIEKLFF. The CDR3 DNA reads as TGTGCCAGCAGCTTATTACAGGGGATTGAAAAACTGTTTTTT.

This clonotype has just a few counts. This chain joins TRBV19 and TRBJ2-7; D is uncertain. CDR3 length: 15 residues. Germline-derived CDR1 and CDR2 are LNHDA and SQIVND (reference sequence). The V end was cut by 5 bases, the J end by 6 bases, with 20 bases between. This CDR3 reads CASSVLGANPSEQYF. The CDR3 DNA is TGTGCCAGTAGTGTTCTTGGAGCGAACCCGAGCGAGCAGTACTTC.

This clonotype was seen only a few times. The chain has TRBV7-2 and TRBJ2-3, with D uncertain. Trimming left V 3 bases short and J 5 bases short, with 3 bases between. The CDR3 has 11 residues. Germline V CDR1 and CDR2: SGHTA, FQGNSA. The CDR3 sequence is CASSFLDTQYF. The CDR3 coding sequence is TGTGCCAGCAGCTTTCTAGATACGCAGTATTTT.

The chain links TRBV6-2 or TRBV6-3 to TRBJ1-4; D uncertain. Per the germline V gene, CDR1 is MNHEY and CDR2 is SVGEGT. The CDR3 has 14 amino acids. Trimming took off 8 bases at V and 1 base at J, with 11 bases between the two ends. The CDR3: CASGSEETNEKLFF. The CDR3 nucleotides are TGTGCCAGCGGGTCCGAGGAAACTAATGAAAAACTGTTTTTT.

J is TRBJ1-2 and V is TRBV14; D remains ambiguous. Trimming took off 1 base at V and 7 bases at J, with 13 bases between the two ends. This CDR3 region has 14 residues. Germline CDR1 and CDR2: SGHDN and FVKESK. The CDR3: CASSQGEGLFGYTF. The CDR3, as DNA: TGTGCCAGCAGCCAAGGGGAAGGATTGTTTGGCTACACCTTC.

This clonotype appeared a few times. One junction end disagrees with the germline gene, perhaps due to a read error. The J gene is TRBJ2-1, the V gene TRBV9; D remains ambiguous. CDR1 SGDLS and CDR2 YYNGEE come from the germline V gene. The CDR3 spans 14 residues. The CDR3 region has the DNA TGTGCCAGCAGCGTAGGTCCGAAAGAGAATATATTATGTTTC. Encoded protein: CASSVGPKENILCF.

There are a few counts of this clonotype. The chain employs TRBV6-1 and TRBJ2-5; D gene unclear. V lost 2 bases and J lost 7, with 14 bases in between. Germline CDR1 and CDR2: MNHNS and SASEGT. The CDR3 is 14 residues long. The CDR3 coding sequence is TGTGCCAGCAGTGAAATGGCTGCTGAAGGGACCCAGTACTTC. Protein sequence: CASSEMAAEGTQYF.

The table lists this clonotype with a few counts. This chain connects TRBV11-2 to TRBJ2-1; either TRBD1 or TRBD2 may fit D (5 bases each). The germline V gene encodes CDR1 SGHAT and CDR2 FQNNGV. This CDR3 contains 12 residues. Trimming took off 5 bases at V and 10 bases at J, with 12 bases between the two ends. The CDR3 region is CASSTGAAEQFF. DNA of the CDR3: TGTGCCAGCAGCACCGGGGCCGCCGAGCAGTTCTTC.

The chain carries TRBV5-5 and TRBJ2-7; 7 positions agree with TRBD2. CDR1 and CDR2 from the germline V gene are SGHKS and YYEKEE (reference sequence). Unmatched junction bases numbered 3, after V lost 0 bases and J lost 0 bases. The CDR3 loop spans 15 amino acids. The CDR3 sequence is CASSLERGSSYEQYF. DNA of the CDR3: TGTGCCAGCAGCTTGGAGCGGGGAAGCTCCTACGAGCAGTACTTC.

This clonotype was counted many times. The V and J genes are TRBV5-4 and TRBJ1-5; no reliable D call. Looked up from germline, CDR1 is SGHNT and CDR2 is YYREEE (reference sequence). The germline V and J ends were trimmed by 5 bases and 2 bases, with 11 bases remaining between them. The CDR3 totals 14 residues. The CDR3 loop is CASRPGPGNQPQHF. CDR3 in DNA: TGTGCCAGCAGACCCGGACCGGGCAATCAGCCCCAGCATTTT.

This clonotype was seen repeatedly, ten times or more. This chain connects TRBV28 to TRBJ1-5; D is unresolved. This CDR3 comprises 15 residues. V was trimmed by 8 bases and J by 0 bases, leaving 14 bases between them. Germline V CDR1 and CDR2: MDHEN, SYDVKM. The CDR3 sequence: CASDKGRYSNQPQHF. CDR3 sequence (DNA): TGTGCCAGCGATAAGGGAAGATATAGCAATCAGCCCCAGCATTTT.

J is TRBJ2-2 and V is TRBV11-2, with D perhaps matching TRBD2 (5 bases). The germline CDR1 and CDR2 sequences are SGHAT and FQNNGV. Deletions cut 5 bases from V and 9 bases from J, with 19 bases between. This CDR3 spans 15 amino acids. CDR3 residues: CASSPQADLNRELFF. CDR3 nucleotides: TGTGCCAGCAGCCCTCAAGCGGACCTGAACCGGGAGCTGTTTTTT. Complete variable domain (other parts from reference TRBV11-2 and TRBJ2-2): EAGVAQSPRYKIIEKRQSVAFWCNPISGHATLYWYQQILGQGPKLLIQFQNNGVVDDSQLPKDRFSAERLKGVDSTLKIQPAKLEDSAVYLCASSPQADLNRELFFGEGSRLTVL.